This TCR beta chain was sequenced in a study of T cells in Graves' hyperthyroidism and ophthalmopathy (dated by TCRdb to between 2019 and 2020). The study in broad terms: A discovery cohort of approximately 97 patients, approximately 45 with Graves' ophthalmopathy and 55 to 60 with stable Graves' hyperthyroidism, was used to find distinguishing TCR V-J signatures. According to the paper, TCR Vbeta CDR3 sequencing was carried out on around 140 peripheral blood samples, which came from around 43 ophthalmopathy, 75 to 80 hyperthyroidism and approximately 17 progressor patients. Following sampling, methimazole starting at 30 mg daily was given to hyperthyroidism patients, and high-dose intravenous methylprednisolone was given to ophthalmopathy patients. The approximately 100 discovery patients were randomly split 7:3 into training and test sets. Prospective prediction of ophthalmopathy was tested in an independent validation cohort consisting of 18 hyperthyroidism patients and around 16 patients who later progressed to ophthalmopathy. Thyroid tissue and blood T-cell repertoires from six Graves' hyperthyroidism patients were also compared in the study. Here is what the overall study found, with its caveats: Most expanded thyroid clonotypes (frequency above 0.001) were also detected in blood, a finding suggesting that blood repertoires may reflect thyroid immune responses. In validation, progression to ophthalmopathy was predicted by the model with roughly 69% sensitivity and 72.22% specificity, a median of about 6.4 months before onset. Ophthalmopathy was separated from stable hyperthyroidism by a 13 V-J signature model, with approximately 89% sensitivity and about 84% specificity obtained in cross-validation and 80%/75% obtained in testing. No statistical method was used to fix the sample size in advance, and group allocation was not hidden from the investigators.

Amplification of TCR beta CDR3 regions was carried out from RNA transcripts. A first-round RT-PCR of the TCR CDR3 used the HTBI primer set with the Qiagen OneStep RT-PCR kit. A second multiplex PCR round built the libraries, followed by size selection and purification. Sequencing of the libraries was done on an Illumina HiSeq2000 using paired-end 100 bp reads. In the authors' own workflow: SOAPnuke was used to process the raw data, throwing out any read that contained adapters or uncalled bases, had a mean Phred below 15, or lacked an exact constant-primer or identifier match. High-quality paired reads were merged with COPE v1.2.5, and unique nucleotide sequences were defined as clonotypes. MiTCR v1.1 was used to align clonotypes to the IMGT TRBV, TRBD and TRBJ reference segments. Only V-J combinations with frequency above 0.0001, covering 99% to 99.2% of repertoires, were analysed. The TCS score was defined as F50 (clonal expansion) divided by E x V (chaos), with BLOSUM62-based TCRdist calculated between CDR3 peptides within each V-J. Welch's t-statistics and random forest reduced around 550 V-J features to 10 to 15, which were used in a naive Bayes classifier (R e1071). The similarity between thyroid and blood repertoires was quantified using the Morisita-Horn index. In TCRdb, the public reads were trimmed at Q25 with fastp and aligned with MiXCR, with productive beta chains retained. Each entry merges the rows of one CDR3 protein and shows their most common DNA and genes. These V and J calls rely on TCRdb rather than the paper's analysis. This sample holds more than 550,000 distinct CDR3 sequences; about 45% were observed only once. The ten largest make up more than 7% of the sample.

In this sample, this clonotype turned up once. Its antigen target is currently unknown. Base-call qualities are not available, and no considerably larger clone is one nucleotide away. A single read is weak support. The study excluded patients with uncontrolled infections, other autoimmune diseases, pregnancy or lactation. Clinical symptoms, serum thyroxine and TRAb, thyroid ultrasound, and orbital computed tomography formed the basis for the diagnoses. Total RNA was extracted with Trizol reagent, and quality was checked on an Agilent 2100 Bioanalyzer. This sequence was found in an adult man with Graves' disease, either hyperthyroidism or ophthalmopathy (not recorded which). Material: peripheral blood or thyroid tissue (not recorded which).

The DNA sequence reads TGTGCCAGCAGTGAAGCGGGACCGGGAGGCGGCGACGAGCAGTACTTC. Its protein is CASSEAGPGGGDEQYF. The chain couples TRBV2 to TRBJ2-7, with 7 middle bases fitting TRBD2. For this chain, trimming is 0 bases at the V end and 5 bases at the J end, and the number of junction bases without a gene match is 10. In the germline V gene, CDR1 corresponds to SNHLY and CDR2 to FYNNEI. The CDR3 runs 16 amino acids, cysteine and phenylalanine included. Only the CDR3 part of the read is kept: 48 bases, read in frame from the first base.